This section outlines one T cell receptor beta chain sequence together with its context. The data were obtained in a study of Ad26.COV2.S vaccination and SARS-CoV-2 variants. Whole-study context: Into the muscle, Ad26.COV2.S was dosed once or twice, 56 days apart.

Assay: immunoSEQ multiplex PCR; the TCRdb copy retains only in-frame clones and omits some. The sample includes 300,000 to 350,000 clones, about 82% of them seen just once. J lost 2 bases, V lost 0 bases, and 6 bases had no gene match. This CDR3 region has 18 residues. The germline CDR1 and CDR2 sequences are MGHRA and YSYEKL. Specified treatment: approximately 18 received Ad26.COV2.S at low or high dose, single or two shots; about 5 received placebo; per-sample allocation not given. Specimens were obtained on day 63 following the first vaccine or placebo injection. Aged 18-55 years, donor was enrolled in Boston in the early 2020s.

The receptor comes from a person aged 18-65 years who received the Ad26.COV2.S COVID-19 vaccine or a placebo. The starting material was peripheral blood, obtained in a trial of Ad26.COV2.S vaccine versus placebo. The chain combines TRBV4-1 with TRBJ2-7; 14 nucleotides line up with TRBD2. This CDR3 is CASSQETSGGALAYEQYF. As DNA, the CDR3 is TGCGCCAGCAGCCAAGAGACTAGCGGGGGGGCCTTGGCCTACGAGCAGTACTTC.